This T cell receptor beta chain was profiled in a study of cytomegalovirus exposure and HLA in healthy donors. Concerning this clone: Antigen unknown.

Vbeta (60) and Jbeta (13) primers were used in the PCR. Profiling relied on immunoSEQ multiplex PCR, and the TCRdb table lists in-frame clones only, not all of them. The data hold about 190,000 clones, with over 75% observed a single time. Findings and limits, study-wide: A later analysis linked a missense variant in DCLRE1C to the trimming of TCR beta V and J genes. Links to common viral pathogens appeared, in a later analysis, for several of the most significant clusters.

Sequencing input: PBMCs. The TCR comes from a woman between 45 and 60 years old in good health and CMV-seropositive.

The CDR3 is CASSLRGGGAQETQYF. The CDR3 bases are TGTGCCAGCAGTTTGCGAGGCGGGGGGGCCCAAGAGACCCAGTACTTC. The V gene is TRBV27, the J gene TRBJ2-5; 9 bases are a match to TRBD2. Per the germline V gene, CDR1 is MNHEY and CDR2 is SMNVEV (reference sequence). V lost 3 bases and J lost 1; bases outside the gene matches: 6. The CDR3 loop spans 16 amino acids.